This TCR beta chain is drawn from a study of OX40 agonist ivuxolimab in advanced cancers. Libraries were prepared by immunoSEQ multiplex PCR; TCRdb keeps only in-frame clonotypes and omits some of them. The sample holds under 150,000 clones, 90% seen once. Trimming removed 5 bases from V and 6 bases from J; junction bases left unmatched: 12. Germline V lookup: CDR1 LNHDA, CDR2 SQIVND (reference sequence). This CDR3 has 16 residues. The starting material was CD4+ or CD8+ T cells sorted from blood, obtained in a trial of the OX40 agonist ivuxolimab. The sequence derives from an adult with an advanced solid tumor such as melanoma, head and neck, liver or kidney cancer. The chain carries TRBV19 and TRBJ1-4; TRBD1 matches at 7 bases. CDR3 residues: CASSVPPSGGDEKLFF. CDR3 DNA: TGTGCCAGTAGTGTACCACCTTCAGGGGGTGATGAAAAACTGTTTTTT.